This T cell receptor (beta chain) is from a study of control samples from healthy donors and cancer patients. Sequencing was performed with immunoSEQ multiplex PCR; in TCRdb, only in-frame clones are kept and a portion is missing. The sample carries about 58,000 clones, about 89% recorded once. This CDR3 comprises 14 residues. Per germline, CDR1 SEHNR and CDR2 FQNEAQ (reference sequence). V shed 6 bases and J 7 bases; nucleotides not matched to a gene: 11. The source of this sequence is a woman aged 55-75 years with lung cancer. The gene calls are TRBV7-9 and TRBJ1-1; TRBD1 aligns across 7 bases. Sequencing input: PBMCs. The CDR3, as DNA: TGTGCCAGCAGTCAAAACCGGGACAGTCATGAAGCTTTCTTT. Translated: CASSQNRDSHEAFF.